These 24 T cell receptor beta chains originate from one sample sequenced in a study of CD8+ T cells in alopecia areata. In each case, RNA was isolated and then reverse transcribed into cDNA as the sequencing template. Libraries were prepared by immunoSEQ multiplex PCR; TCRdb keeps only in-frame clonotypes and omits some of them. This sample yields approximately 99,000 clones, of which 45% to 70% are seen a single time; around a fifth belongs to the top ten. The sample comprised CD8+ T cells sorted from blood. The receptors here all came from a human donor in good health.

The chain couples TRBV19 to TRBJ2-5, with unresolved D. This CDR3 spans 11 amino acids. CDR1 LNHDA and CDR2 SQIVND come from the germline V gene (reference sequence). Trimming took off 4 bases at V and 9 bases at J, with 9 bases between the two ends. The CDR3 sequence is CASSTRSAQYF. In DNA form, the CDR3 reads TGTGCCAGTAGTACCAGATCGGCCCAGTACTTC.

The chain recombines TRBV7-2 with TRBJ1-1; D uncertain. The ends were cut back, 1 base at V and 0 bases at J, with 12 bases in the middle. The CDR3 extends over 16 amino acids. Germline V CDR1 and CDR2: SGHTA, FQGNSA. CDR3 in amino acids: CASSLDTRIMNTEAFF. In DNA, the CDR3 is TGTGCCAGCAGCTTAGATACACGGATTATGAACACTGAAGCTTTCTTT.

CDR3 DNA: TGTGCCAGCAGCTTAGGACAGGGGGGAAACACAGATACGCAGTATTTT. This sequence encodes CASSLGQGGNTDTQYF. The chain employs TRBV7-6 and TRBJ2-3; 9 positions match TRBD1. The germline CDR1 and CDR2 sequences are SGHVS and FNYEAQ. The CDR3 covers 16 residues. The ends lost 1 base at V and 2 bases at J; junction bases unmatched: 4.

CDR3 sequence (DNA): TGCGCCAGCAGCCAAGAGACAGGGTCAGATACGCAGTATTTT. It is translated as CASSQETGSDTQYF. J is TRBJ2-3 and V is TRBV4-1; TRBD1 aligns across 7 bases. The CDR3 is 14 amino acids. Germline V gives CDR1 MGHRA, CDR2 YSYEKL. V shed 0 bases and J 4 bases; nucleotides not matched to a gene: 1.

The chain uses TRBV11-1 and TRBJ1-1, with TRBD1 matching 7 bases. Trimming removed 5 bases from V and 0 bases from J; junction bases left unmatched: 12. CDR1 and CDR2 from the germline V gene are SGHAT and FQDESV (reference sequence). The CDR3 totals 17 residues. The CDR3 DNA follows: TGTGCCAGCAGCGATCCACAGGGGAGGTTCATGAACACTGAAGCTTTCTTT. Amino acids: CASSDPQGRFMNTEAFF.

The sample holds a few counts of this clone. The rearrangement joins TRBV30 to TRBJ2-3; tentative D call: TRBD2 (6 bases). V lost 2 bases, J lost 4 bases, and 16 bases lay in between. CDR3 length equals 15 residues. In germline, CDR1 is GTSNPN, CDR2 SVGIG (reference sequence). The CDR3 region has the DNA TGTGCCTGGAGTCTCCTAGCGCGGAGGGCAGATACGCAGTATTTT. Encoded protein: CAWSLLARRADTQYF.

V gene TRBV5-8 combines with J gene TRBJ2-5; D possibly uses TRBD1 or TRBD2 (6 bases each). Germline V CDR1 and CDR2: SGHTS, YDEGEE. Trimming took 4 bases from V and 5 from J, leaving 18 bases between them. The CDR3 length is 15 residues. CDR3 coding DNA: TGTGCCAGCAGCCCCCCGGAGGGGGTCTGGGAGACCCAGTACTTC. This codes for CASSPPEGVWETQYF.

The V gene is TRBV27, the J gene TRBJ2-7, with 8 bases identical to TRBD2. The CDR3 sequence is 14 residues long. Trimming took 1 base from V and 6 from J; bases not matched to a gene: 5. Germline CDR1 is MNHEY and CDR2 is SMNVEV (reference sequence). The CDR3 here is CASSLLGSGVEQYF. CDR3 DNA sequence: TGTGCCAGCAGTTTATTGGGTAGCGGGGTCGAGCAGTACTTC.

CDR3 sequence reads: CATSSRRAPYEQYF. CDR3 bases: TGTGCCACCAGCAGTCGTCGGGCTCCTTACGAGCAGTACTTC. The chain joins TRBV15 to TRBJ2-7; D unresolved. CDR1 is LNHNV and CDR2 is YYDKDF in the germline V gene (reference sequence). This CDR3 has 14 residues. V shed 3 bases and J shed 4 bases, with 13 bases lying between them.

V usage is TRBV28 and J usage is TRBJ2-5, with 7 bases lining up with TRBD2. Germline V gene data show CDR1 as MDHEN and CDR2 as SYDVKM. CDR3 length: 14 amino acids. The ends lost 4 bases at V and 7 bases at J; junction bases unmatched: 9. The CDR3 is CASSSLLARGTQYF. CDR3 coding DNA: TGTGCCAGCAGTTCCTTACTAGCGCGGGGGACCCAGTACTTC.

In nucleotides, the CDR3 is TGTGCCAGCAGTCCTAGCGGGGGGTATAGAGGCTACGAGCAGTACTTC. It translates to CASSPSGGYRGYEQYF. V and J are TRBV28 and TRBJ2-7; TRBD2 agrees at 11 bases. Germline V gene sequence: CDR1 MDHEN, CDR2 SYDVKM. V gave up 5 bases and J gave up 3 bases; unmatched junction bases: 9. The CDR3 sequence is 16 residues long. The variable domain in full, completed from reference TRBV28 and TRBJ2-7, reads DVKVTQSSRYLVKRTGEKVFLECVQDMDHENMFWYRQDPGLGLRLIYFSYDVKMKEKGDIPEGYSVSREKKERFSLILESASTNQTSMYLCASSPSGGYRGYEQYFGPGTRLTVT.

Notes on this clone: The junction differs from germline at one of its ends, possibly a read error. This chain uses TRBV7-7 with TRBJ2-5; D possibly uses TRBD1 or TRBD2 (5 bases each). The length of the CDR3 is 15 residues. Germline V CDR1 and CDR2: SSHAT, FNYEAQ (reference sequence). CDR3 nucleotides: TGTGCTAGCAGCTTAAGTCCGGGGACGAAAGAGACCCAGTACTTC. Protein: CASSLSPGTKETQYF.

The chain links TRBV10-3 to TRBJ2-7; the match to TRBD1 covers 7 bases. Germline V lookup: CDR1 ENHRY, CDR2 SYGVKD. CDR3 size: 14 residues. J was trimmed by 2 bases and V by 2 bases; bases with no gene match: 3. In DNA form, the CDR3 reads TGTGCCATCAGTGAGCCGGGACAGACCTACGAGCAGTACTTC. It codes for CAISEPGQTYEQYF.

This clone has more than one count but fewer than ten. V is TRBV6-5 and J is TRBJ2-3; weak D call: TRBD2 (6 bases). CDR3 length equals 16 residues. Trimming took 0 bases from V and 0 from J, leaving 10 bases between them. Germline V gene sequence: CDR1 MNHEY, CDR2 SVGAGI. DNA for the CDR3: TGTGCCAGCAGTTACTCTACTAGCCGGAGCACAGATACGCAGTATTTT. Its translation is CASSYSTSRSTDTQYF.

This chain's CDR3 is CASRRDSSSYNEQFF. DNA of the CDR3: TGTGCCAGCAGACGGGACAGCAGCTCCTACAATGAGCAGTTCTTC. The genes are TRBV28 and TRBJ2-7, with TRBD1 matching 7 bases. TRBJ2-1 matches the DNA end more closely, so the J call is doubtful. CDR3 length: 15 residues. CDR1 and CDR2 from the germline V gene are MDHEN and SYDVKM.

The V and J genes are TRBV2 and TRBJ2-5; D may correspond to TRBD1 or TRBD2 (5 bases each). The V and J ends lost 1 base and 5 bases respectively, with 14 bases between them. CDR3 length: 15 residues. The germline V gene encodes CDR1 SNHLY and CDR2 FYNNEI. This chain's CDR3 is CASSEEGAGWETQYF. For the CDR3, the DNA is TGTGCCAGCAGTGAAGAAGGGGCGGGTTGGGAGACCCAGTACTTC.

This clone was detected only once. The chain carries TRBV27 and TRBJ1-5; TRBD1 might be the D (5 bases). Germline V lookup: CDR1 MNHEY, CDR2 SMNVEV (reference sequence). Trimming took off 6 bases at V and 2 bases at J, with 14 bases between the two ends. The CDR3 extends over 15 amino acids. The CDR3 DNA sequence: TGTGCCAGCAGCCTAGGGAGGGGAGGCAATCAGCCCCAGCATTTT. Protein: CASSLGRGGNQPQHF.

About this clone: At one of its ends the junction is not consistent with the germline gene, which may arise from a read error. The rearrangement joins TRBV6-4 to TRBJ2-5; 8 nucleotides line up with TRBD1. There are 14 residues in the CDR3. CDR1 and CDR2 from the germline V gene are MRHNA and SNTAGT. CDR3 amino acids: CAISDVGQGETQYF. The CDR3 DNA is TGTGCCATCAGTGACGTAGGACAGGGCGAGACCCAGTACTTC.

This sequence joins TRBV29-1 and TRBJ2-1; D uncertain. With 0 bases removed from V and 6 bases from J, the gap between germline ends came to 9 bases. Germline V gene sequence: CDR1 SQVTM, CDR2 ANQGSEA. The CDR3 runs to 13 residues. CDR3 amino acids: CSVEEGRVNEQFF. CDR3 DNA: TGCAGCGTTGAAGAGGGAAGGGTCAATGAGCAGTTCTTC.

The J gene is TRBJ1-2, the V gene TRBV14, with D hard to call. CDR3 length equals 14 residues. Germline values: CDR1 SGHDN, CDR2 FVKESK. V shed 1 base and J shed 0 bases, with 6 bases lying between them. CDR3 sequence reads: CASSQVTSNYGYTF. As DNA, the CDR3 is TGTGCCAGCAGCCAAGTCACATCTAACTATGGCTACACCTTC. The complete variable domain, with remaining parts taken from reference TRBV14 and TRBJ1-2, reads EAGVTQFPSHSVIEKGQTVTLRCDPISGHDNLYWYRRVMGKEIKFLLHFVKESKQDESGMPNNRFLAERTGGTYSTLKVQPAELEDSGVYFCASSQVTSNYGYTFGSGTRLTVV.

This clone came up a few times. The chain links TRBV7-8 to TRBJ2-7, with 8 nucleotides matching TRBD1. The CDR3 contains 15 residues. The J segment lost 5 bases and the V segment lost 1 base, leaving 7 bases of the junction unmatched. Germline V gene lookup returns CDR1 SGHVS and CDR2 FQNEAQ. This chain's CDR3 is CASSLGTGPFDEQYF. The CDR3 coding sequence is TGTGCCAGCAGCTTAGGGACAGGGCCCTTCGACGAGCAGTACTTC.

V gene TRBV27 combines with J gene TRBJ1-1; D is possibly TRBD1 (5 bases). Germline CDR1 reads MNHEY; CDR2 reads SMNVEV (reference sequence). The CDR3 has 16 residues. Trimming took 2 bases from V and 1 from J, leaving 14 bases between them. The CDR3 loop reads CASSLDGGTWNTEAFF. The CDR3, as DNA: TGTGCCAGCAGTTTAGATGGCGGGACGTGGAACACTGAAGCTTTCTTT.

Ten or more counts support this clone. The CDR3 bases are TGTGCCAGCAGTGAAGACAGCGGGGGCACAGATACGCAGTATTTT. It specifies CASSEDSGGTDTQYF. The V call is TRBV6-1, the J call TRBJ2-3; TRBD2 matches at 7 bases. V shed 1 base and J 1 base; nucleotides not matched to a gene: 2. In germline, CDR1 is MNHNS, CDR2 SASEGT. The CDR3 sequence is 15 residues long.

The CDR3 DNA is TGTGCCAGCAGTTTAGATGGTGGGGGGGCCACCACCGGGGAGCTGTTTTTT. Translation gives CASSLDGGGATTGELFF. V and J are TRBV27 and TRBJ2-2; D may be TRBD2 (7 bases). The CDR3 is 17 residues long. CDR1 and CDR2 from the germline V gene are MNHEY and SMNVEV (reference sequence). V lost 2 bases to trimming and J lost 4 bases, with 17 bases between them.